This paragraph covers one T cell receptor beta chain sequence. Libraries were prepared by immunoSEQ multiplex PCR; TCRdb keeps only in-frame clonotypes and omits some of them. The data hold around 60,000 clones, with 90% to 97% observed a single time. The source of the sample is a study of cytomegalovirus exposure and HLA in healthy donors. The CDR3 spans 14 residues. V was pared by 5 bases and J by 0 bases, with 9 bases between. CDR1 is SGHVS and CDR2 is FQNEAQ in the germline V gene. This clonotype was sampled from a woman aged 18-29 years in good health and CMV-seronegative. Sequencing used PBMCs. V is TRBV7-8 and J is TRBJ2-3; a weak D match, TRBD1 (6 bases). This CDR3 reads CASSPGQSTDTQYF. The CDR3, as DNA: TGTGCCAGCAGCCCTGGACAGAGCACAGATACGCAGTATTTT.